The entry that follows covers one TCR beta chain sequence. Its target is unknown. The germline V and J ends were trimmed by 8 bases and 10 bases, with 26 bases remaining between them. The length of the CDR3 is 15 residues. The germline gives CDR1 MDHEN, CDR2 SYDVKM. These data originate in a study of identical twins. Study results and caveats: In cord blood, abundant beta clonotypes had fewer insertions; memory showed no trend. Twin pairs' shared out-of-frame alpha sequences were enriched in low generation probability.

Each CDR3 protein gets one entry after TCRdb re-called the 5' RACE reads with MiXCR. The sample carries 500,000 or so distinct CDR3 sequences, 13% to 15% recorded once. This same sample was also part of a study on yellow fever vaccine responses in identical twins.

Material for sequencing was CD4+ T cells sorted from blood. V is TRBV28 and J is TRBJ1-1; D is unclear. This TCR was sampled from a woman younger than 35 in good health. Written as DNA, the CDR3 is TGTGCCAGCCATGGCGAGGATGAGTATTATCAGGCAGCTTTCTTT. It yields the protein CASHGEDEYYQAAFF.